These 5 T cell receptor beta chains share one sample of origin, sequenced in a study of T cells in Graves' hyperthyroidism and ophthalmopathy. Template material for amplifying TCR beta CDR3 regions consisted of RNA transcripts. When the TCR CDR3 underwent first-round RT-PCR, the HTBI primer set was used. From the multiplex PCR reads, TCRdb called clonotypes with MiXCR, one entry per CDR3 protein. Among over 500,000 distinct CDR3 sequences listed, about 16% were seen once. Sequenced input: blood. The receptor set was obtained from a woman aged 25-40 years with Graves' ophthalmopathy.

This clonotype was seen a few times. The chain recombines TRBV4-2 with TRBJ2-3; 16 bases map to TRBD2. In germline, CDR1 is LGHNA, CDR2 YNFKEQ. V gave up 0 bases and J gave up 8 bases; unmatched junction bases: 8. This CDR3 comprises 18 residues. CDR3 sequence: CASSQDPGLAGGPGTQYF. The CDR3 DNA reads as TGTGCCAGCAGCCAAGATCCGGGACTAGCGGGAGGGCCTGGTACGCAGTATTTT.

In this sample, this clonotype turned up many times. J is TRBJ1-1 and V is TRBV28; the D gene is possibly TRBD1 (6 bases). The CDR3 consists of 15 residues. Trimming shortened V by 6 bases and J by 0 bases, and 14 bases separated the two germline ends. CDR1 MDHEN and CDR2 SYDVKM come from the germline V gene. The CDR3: CASSKTQGMNTEAFF. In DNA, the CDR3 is TGTGCCAGCAGCAAAACACAGGGAATGAACACTGAAGCTTTCTTT.

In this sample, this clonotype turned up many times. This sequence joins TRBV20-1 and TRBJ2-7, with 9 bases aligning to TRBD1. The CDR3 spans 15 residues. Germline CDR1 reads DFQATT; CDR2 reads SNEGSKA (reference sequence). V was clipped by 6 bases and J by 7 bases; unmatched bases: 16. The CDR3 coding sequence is TGCAGTGCCCTACGACCGGGACAGGGCCGACTGGAGCAGTACTTC. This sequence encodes CSALRPGQGRLEQYF.

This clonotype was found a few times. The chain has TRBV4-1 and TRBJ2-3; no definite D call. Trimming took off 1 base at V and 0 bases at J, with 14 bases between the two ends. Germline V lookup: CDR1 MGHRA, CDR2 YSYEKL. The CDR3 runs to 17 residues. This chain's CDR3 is CASSQVLSRTSTDTQYF. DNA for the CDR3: TGCGCCAGCAGCCAAGTACTGTCTAGAACAAGCACAGATACGCAGTATTTT.

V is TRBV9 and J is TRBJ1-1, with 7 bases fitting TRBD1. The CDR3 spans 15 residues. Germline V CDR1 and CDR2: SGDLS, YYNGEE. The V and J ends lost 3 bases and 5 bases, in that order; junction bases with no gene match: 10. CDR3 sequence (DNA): TGTGCCAGCAGCGCCTCAGGGGGTATCTCGACTGAAGCTTTCTTT. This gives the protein CASSASGGISTEAFF.